The 18 T cell receptor beta chains below all came from one sample that was sequenced in a study of T cell responses to AZD1222 COVID-19 vaccine. The table came from immunoSEQ multiplex PCR; TCRdb's copy has only in-frame clones and leaves some out. Seen here are roughly 180,000 clones, around 93% observed once, and the top ten hold roughly 9.8%. The sequenced sample was peripheral blood, obtained on day 0 of AZD1222 vaccination. These receptors were obtained from an adult in good health.

The chain carries TRBV6-2 or TRBV6-3 and TRBJ2-5, with D perhaps given as TRBD1 or TRBD2 (7 bases each). The CDR3 runs 16 residues. CDR1 and CDR2 from the germline V gene are MNHEY and SVGEGT. Trimming removed 5 bases at V and 4 bases at J, with 20 bases between. CDR3 amino acids: CASSRATGREGETQYF. The CDR3 DNA is TGTGCCAGCAGTCGGGCGACAGGGAGGGAGGGAGAGACCCAGTACTTC.

The chain carries TRBV11-2 and TRBJ2-5; 10 nucleotides match TRBD1. V lost 5 bases, J lost 2 bases, and 5 bases stayed unmatched. CDR3 size: 15 residues. In germline, CDR1 is SGHAT, CDR2 FQNNGV. CDR3 nucleotide sequence: TGTGCCAGCAGCCTCCGGACAGGGGGGCAAGAGACCCAGTACTTC. Translation: CASSLRTGGQETQYF.

The rearrangement uses TRBV28 and TRBJ2-7; 9 bases match TRBD2. The V and J ends lost 3 bases and 5 bases, in that order; junction bases with no gene match: 2. CDR1 and CDR2 (germline): MDHEN, SYDVKM. The CDR3 runs 13 residues. The CDR3 DNA is TGTGCCAGCAGTTTTAGCGGGAGAAACGAGCAGTACTTC. Amino acids: CASSFSGRNEQYF.

The V call is TRBV28, the J call TRBJ2-1; D gene unclear. Trimming took off 8 bases at V and 0 bases at J, with 11 bases between the two ends. The CDR3 totals 14 residues. Looked up from germline, CDR1 is MDHEN and CDR2 is SYDVKM. The CDR3 loop is CASLELGSYNEQFF. The CDR3 nucleotides read TGTGCCAGCCTAGAGTTAGGCTCCTACAATGAGCAGTTCTTC.

This sequence joins TRBV9 and TRBJ2-2; D is ambiguous. V lost 3 bases and J lost 6, with 9 bases in between. The V gene's germline CDR1 is SGDLS and CDR2 YYNGEE. The CDR3 loop spans 13 amino acids. CDR3 region: CASSAPVSGELFF. The DNA of the CDR3 is TGTGCCAGCAGCGCGCCGGTCTCCGGGGAGCTGTTTTTT.

The V call is TRBV19, the J call TRBJ2-2; 7 bases agree with TRBD1. V lost 0 bases, J lost 1 base, and 5 bases stayed unmatched. The CDR3 runs to 17 residues. The germline gives CDR1 LNHDA, CDR2 SQIVND (reference sequence). CDR3 loop: CASSIDLTGKNTGELFF. The CDR3 DNA reads as TGTGCCAGTAGTATAGATCTGACAGGGAAGAACACCGGGGAGCTGTTTTTT.

The V call is TRBV3-1 (or the pseudogene TRBV3-2), the J call TRBJ2-7; D unresolved. Germline CDR1 reads LGHDT; CDR2 reads YNNKEL (reference sequence). V lost 1 base and J 7 bases, leaving 11 bases between the germline ends. There are 13 residues in the CDR3. The CDR3 loop reads CASSQVMDGEQYF. The CDR3, as DNA: TGTGCCAGCAGCCAAGTTATGGATGGGGAGCAGTACTTC.

The chain combines TRBV4-1 with TRBJ2-7, with a weak D call TRBD1 (5 bases). Germline CDR1 MGHRA, CDR2 YSYEKL. Trimming cost V 3 bases and J 4 bases, with 16 bases left between them. This CDR3 has 15 amino acids. Written as DNA, the CDR3 is TGCGCCAGCAGCCATCCCCCAGGGCAAGTATACGAGCAGTACTTC. The encoded protein is CASSHPPGQVYEQYF.

Regarding this clone: A junction end diverges from the germline sequence, so it may reflect a read error. The rearrangement uses TRBV27 and TRBJ2-7; D not certain. There are 10 residues in the CDR3. From germline, CDR1 is MNHEY and CDR2 SMNVEV (reference sequence). CDR3 sequence reads: CASSLIAEDF. The DNA of the CDR3 is TGTGCCAGCAGTTTAATTGCAGAGGACTTC.

The rearrangement links TRBV28 to TRBJ2-1; 16 nucleotides align to TRBD2. The ends lost 3 bases at V and 3 bases at J; junction bases unmatched: 8. CDR1 and CDR2 (germline): MDHEN, SYDVKM. This CDR3 spans 19 amino acids. The CDR3 region is CASSFQGLAGGPLYNEQFF. The CDR3 DNA is TGTGCCAGCAGTTTTCAGGGACTAGCGGGAGGGCCTCTCTACAATGAGCAGTTCTTC.

This clone was picked up one time. The chain joins TRBV6-5 to TRBJ2-7; D possibly matches TRBD1 or TRBD2 (5 bases each). CDR1 and CDR2 from the germline V gene are MNHEY and SVGAGI. The CDR3 totals 15 residues. V was trimmed by 8 bases and J by 2 bases, leaving 19 bases between them. Here the CDR3 DNA reads TGTGCCAGCGCCCTCGTGGGGGACGGACCCTACGAGCAGTACTTC. Its protein product is CASALVGDGPYEQYF.

The rearrangement links TRBV7-2 to TRBJ2-7, with D unclear. There are 12 residues in the CDR3. Germline values: CDR1 SGHTA, CDR2 FQGNSA. The V and J ends lost 4 bases and 1 base respectively, with 5 bases between them. The CDR3 DNA follows: TGTGCCAGCAGCTATATGTCCTACGAGCAGTACTTC. Translating gives CASSYMSYEQYF.

This rearrangement joins TRBV11-3 to TRBJ1-5; 8 bases match TRBD1. The CDR3 extends over 16 amino acids. Losses at the gene ends were 4 bases for V and 7 bases for J; bases not matched to a gene: 12. CDR1 is SGHNT and CDR2 is YENEEA in the germline V gene. The CDR3 bases are TGTGCCAGCAGCTACGACAGGGGAGGCCATTCCCAGCCCCAGCATTTT. Translation gives CASSYDRGGHSQPQHF. Complete variable domain (other parts from reference TRBV11-3 and TRBJ1-5): EAGVVQSPRYKIIEKKQPVAFWCNPISGHNTLYWYLQNLGQGPELLIRYENEEAVDDSQLPKDRFSAERLKGVDSTLKIQPAELGDSAVYLCASSYDRGGHSQPQHFGDGTRLSIL.

This clone showed up just once. The same CDR3 also results from other DNA sequences found in this sample. V usage is TRBV27 and J usage is TRBJ2-6, with D unresolved. The CDR3 extends over 13 amino acids. With 2 bases removed from V and 4 bases from J, the gap between germline ends came to 3 bases. CDR1 and CDR2 (germline): MNHEY, SMNVEV (reference sequence). The CDR3 protein is CASSLTGANVLTF. CDR3 nucleotide sequence: TGTGCCAGCAGTTTAACCGGGGCCAACGTCCTGACTTTC.

Worth noting for this clone: At the DNA level, this CDR3 is encoded by other sequences in the same sample as well. The gene calls are TRBV2 and TRBJ2-5, with TRBD1 matching over 8 bases. The CDR3 totals 13 residues. V dropped 6 bases and J dropped 4; count of bases not matched to a gene: 4. Germline assignment: CDR1 SNHLY and CDR2 FYNNEI. The CDR3 protein is CASRDRVGETQYF. The CDR3 nucleotides read TGTGCCAGCAGGGACAGGGTAGGAGAGACCCAGTACTTC. Supplemented by reference TRBV2 and TRBJ2-5, the full variable domain reads EPEVTQTPSHQVTQMGQEVILRCVPISNHLYFYWYRQILGQKVEFLVSFYNNEISEKSEIFDDQFSVERPDGSNFTLKIRSTKLEDSAMYFCASRDRVGETQYFGPGTRLLVL.

This rearrangement joins TRBV18 to TRBJ2-7; D unclear. The germline V and J ends were trimmed by 5 bases and 1 base, with 12 bases remaining between them. Germline-derived CDR1 and CDR2 are KGHSH and LQKENI. The CDR3 loop spans 14 amino acids. The CDR3 DNA follows: TGTGCCAGCTCATTAAAGGACGGATCCTACGAGCAGTACTTC. This codes for CASSLKDGSYEQYF.

The chain uses TRBV5-8 and TRBJ1-1; 7 positions agree with TRBD1. The trim removed 5 bases at V and 1 base at J, leaving 5 bases unmatched. There are 14 residues in the CDR3. Germline V gene sequence: CDR1 SGHTS, CDR2 YDEGEE. CDR3 nucleotide sequence: TGTGCCAGCAGACCTGCAGGGGGGAACACTGAAGCTTTCTTT. Its protein is CASRPAGGNTEAFF. The full variable domain, with the rest looked up from reference TRBV5-8 and TRBJ1-1, is EAGVTQSPTHLIKTRGQQATLRCSPISGHTSVYWYQQALGLGLQFLLWYDEGEERNRGNFPPRFSGRQFPNYSSELNVNALELEDSALYLCASRPAGGNTEAFFGQGTRLTVV.

This rearrangement joins TRBV7-6 to TRBJ2-1; no reliable D call. This CDR3 comprises 16 residues. Germline V gives CDR1 SGHVS, CDR2 FNYEAQ. Trimming removed 5 bases at V and 0 bases at J, with 14 bases between. CDR3 amino acids: CASSPLRSGSYNEQFF. The CDR3 DNA sequence: TGTGCCAGCAGCCCCCTGCGGTCAGGCTCCTACAATGAGCAGTTCTTC. The entire variable domain, with the rest obtained from reference TRBV7-6 and TRBJ2-1, is as follows: GAGVSQSPRYKVTKRGQDVALRCDPISGHVSLYWYRQALGQGPEFLTYFNYEAQQDKSGLPNDRFSAERPEGSISTLTIQRTEQRDSAMYRCASSPLRSGSYNEQFFGPGTRLTVL.